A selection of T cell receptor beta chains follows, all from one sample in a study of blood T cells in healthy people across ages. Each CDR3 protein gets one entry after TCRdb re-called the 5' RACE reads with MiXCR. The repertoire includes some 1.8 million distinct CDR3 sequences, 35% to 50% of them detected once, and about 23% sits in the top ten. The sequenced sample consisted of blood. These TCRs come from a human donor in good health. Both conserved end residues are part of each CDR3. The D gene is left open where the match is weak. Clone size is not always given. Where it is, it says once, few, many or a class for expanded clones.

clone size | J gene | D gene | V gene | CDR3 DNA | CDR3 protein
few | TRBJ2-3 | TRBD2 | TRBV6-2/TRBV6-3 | TGTGCCAGCAGTTCGACAACCGGGACTAGTCGGCCAGATACGCAGTATTTT | CASSSTTGTSRPDTQYF
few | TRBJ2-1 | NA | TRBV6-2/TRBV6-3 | TGTGCCAGCAGTTCGTGGGAGACCCAGTTCTTC | CASSSWETQFF
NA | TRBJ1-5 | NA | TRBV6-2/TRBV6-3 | TGTGCCAGCAGCTACAAACAGCAACTTCGGCCCCAGCATTTT | CASSYKQQLRPQHF
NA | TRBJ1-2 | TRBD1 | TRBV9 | TGTGCCAGCAGCGTAGGGGACAGCAAAGACTATGGCTACACCTTC | CASSVGDSKDYGYTF
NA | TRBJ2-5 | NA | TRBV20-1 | TGCAGTGCCGAGGGGACGGGGCAAGAGACCCAGTACTTC | CSAEGTGQETQYF
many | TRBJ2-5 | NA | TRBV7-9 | TGTGCCAGCAGTTATGGGGGCCAAGAGACCCAGTACTTC | CASSYGGQETQYF
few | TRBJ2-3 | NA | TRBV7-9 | TGTGCCAGCAGCTTGACAGCCACTAGCACAGATACGCAGTATTTT | CASSLTATSTDTQYF
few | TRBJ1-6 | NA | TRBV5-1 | TGCGCCAGCAGCTTGGGGCAAGAACGCTCACCCCTCCACTTT | CASSLGQERSPLHF
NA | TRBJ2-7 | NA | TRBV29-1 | TGCAGCGTTACCACTAGCCGCCACGAGCAGTACTTC | CSVTTSRHEQYF
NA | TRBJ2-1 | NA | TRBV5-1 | TGCGCCAGCAGCTCAATCGGGACTGGGACCTACAATGAGCAGTTCTTC | CASSSIGTGTYNEQFF
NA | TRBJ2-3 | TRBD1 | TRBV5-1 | TGCGCCAGCAGCTTGGAGGGACAGCCCGGTCCAGATACGCAGTATTTT | CASSLEGQPGPDTQYF
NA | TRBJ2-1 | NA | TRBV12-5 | TGTGCTAGTGGTTTTGGGTCATCCCGATCCAATGAGCAGTTCTTC | CASGFGSSRSNEQFF
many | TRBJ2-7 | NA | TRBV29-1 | TGCAGCGTCGTCAGAAGGTACGAGCAGTACTTC | CSVVRRYEQYF
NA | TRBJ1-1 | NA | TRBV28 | TGTGCCAGTTACTCACCAGGGTCGGGGAACACTGAAGCTTTCTTT | CASYSPGSGNTEAFF
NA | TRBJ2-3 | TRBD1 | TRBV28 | TGTGCCAGCAGTTGGGACAGGGCCGCAGATACGCAGTATTTT | CASSWDRAADTQYF
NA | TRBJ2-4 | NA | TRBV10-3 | TGTGCCATCAGTGAGTCTGACGGGCCAGCGACTCTAGCCAAAAACATTCAGTACTTC | CAISESDGPATLAKNIQYF
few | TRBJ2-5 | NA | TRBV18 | TGTGCCAGCTCACCAGAGACGGTGGGAACCCAGTACTTC | CASSPETVGTQYF
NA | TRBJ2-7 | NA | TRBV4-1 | TGCGCCAGCAGCCGCGGCAGGTCCGAGCAGTACTTC | CASSRGRSEQYF
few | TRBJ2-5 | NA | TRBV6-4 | TGTGCCAGCCCCGGGGGTGTTTTAGAGCAGTACTTC | CASPGGVLEQYF
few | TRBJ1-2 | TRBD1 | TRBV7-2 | TGTGCCAGCAGCTTCGACAGGGGACGGGCTAGCGGCTACACCTTC | CASSFDRGRASGYTF
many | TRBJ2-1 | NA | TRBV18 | TGTGCCAGCTCACCGACGGCAGACAATGAGCAGTTCTTC | CASSPTADNEQFF
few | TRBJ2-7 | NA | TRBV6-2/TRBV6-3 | TGTGCCAGCAGTTACTTGTCTACCTACGAGCAGTACTTC | CASSYLSTYEQYF
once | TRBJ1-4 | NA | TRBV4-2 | TGTGCCAGCAGCCACCAAAATGAAAAACTGTTTTTT | CASSHQNEKLFF
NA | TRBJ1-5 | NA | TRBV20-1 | TGCAGTGATATAAGACAAAATCAGCCCCAGCATTTT | CSDIRQNQPQHF
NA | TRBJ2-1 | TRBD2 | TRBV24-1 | TGTGCCACCAGTGATCCCTATAGCGGGGGCCATCCGCGGAATGAGCAGTTCTTC | CATSDPYSGGHPRNEQFF